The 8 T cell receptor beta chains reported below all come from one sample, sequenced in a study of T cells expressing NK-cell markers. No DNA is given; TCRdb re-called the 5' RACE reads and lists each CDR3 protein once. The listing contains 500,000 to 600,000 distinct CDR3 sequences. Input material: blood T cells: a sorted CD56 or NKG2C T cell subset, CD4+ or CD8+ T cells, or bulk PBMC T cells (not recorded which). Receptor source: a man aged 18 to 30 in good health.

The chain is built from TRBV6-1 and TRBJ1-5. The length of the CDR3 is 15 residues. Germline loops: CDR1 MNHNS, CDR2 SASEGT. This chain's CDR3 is CASTSGLFGNQPQHF.

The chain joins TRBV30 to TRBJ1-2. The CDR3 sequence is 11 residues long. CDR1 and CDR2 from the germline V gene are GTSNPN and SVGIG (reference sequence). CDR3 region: CAWRRSGGYTF.

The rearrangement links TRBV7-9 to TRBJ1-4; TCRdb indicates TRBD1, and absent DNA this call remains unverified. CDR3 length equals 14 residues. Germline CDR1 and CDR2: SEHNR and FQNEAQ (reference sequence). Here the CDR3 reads CASSPEGGSEKLFF.

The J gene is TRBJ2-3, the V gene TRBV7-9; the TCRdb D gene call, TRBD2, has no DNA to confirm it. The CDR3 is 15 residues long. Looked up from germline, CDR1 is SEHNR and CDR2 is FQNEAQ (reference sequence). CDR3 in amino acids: CASSSSSGSVDTQYF.

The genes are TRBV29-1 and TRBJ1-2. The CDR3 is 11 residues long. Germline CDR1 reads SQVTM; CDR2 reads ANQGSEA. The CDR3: CSVARYYGYTF.

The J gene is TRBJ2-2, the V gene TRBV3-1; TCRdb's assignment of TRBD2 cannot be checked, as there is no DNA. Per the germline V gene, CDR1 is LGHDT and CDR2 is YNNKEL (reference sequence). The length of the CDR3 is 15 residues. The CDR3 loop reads CASSQGASWVGELFF.

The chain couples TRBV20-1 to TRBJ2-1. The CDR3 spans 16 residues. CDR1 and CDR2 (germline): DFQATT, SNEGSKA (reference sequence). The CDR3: CSARERSRSSYNEQFF.

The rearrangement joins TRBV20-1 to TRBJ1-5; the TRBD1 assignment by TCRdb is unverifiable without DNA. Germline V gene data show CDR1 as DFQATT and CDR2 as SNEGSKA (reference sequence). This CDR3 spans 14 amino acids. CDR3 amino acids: CSASPGSSNQPQHF.